The 6 T cell receptor beta chains presented below share a single source sample, sequenced in a study of T cell repertoires in cytomegalovirus infection. MiXCR, applied by TCRdb to the reads, yields one record per CDR3 protein. The profile shows around 170,000 distinct CDR3 sequences, more than 15% of them singletons. Source material: CD8+ T cells from PBMCs. These receptors were taken from a human donor in good health (CMV status not recorded). Some clones in this sample may be carry-over from other donors' samples.

V and J are TRBV6-2 or TRBV6-3 and TRBJ2-7, with D tentatively TRBD2 (5 bases). Per germline, CDR1 MNHEY and CDR2 SVGEGT. With 5 bases removed from V and 4 bases from J, the gap between germline ends came to 12 bases. CDR3 length equals 13 residues. CDR3 protein: CASSTPGGYEQYF. CDR3 coding DNA: TGTGCCAGCAGTACCCCCGGCGGGTACGAGCAGTACTTC.

The sample holds a few counts of this clonotype. The chain uses TRBV20-1 and TRBJ1-1, with D possibly being TRBD1 (5 bases). V lost 6 bases and J lost 10, with 15 bases in between. This CDR3 spans 11 amino acids. The V gene's germline CDR1 is DFQATT and CDR2 SNEGSKA (reference sequence). The CDR3 region is CSAPGGGIAFF. CDR3 nucleotides: TGCAGTGCCCCGGGGGGGGGGATAGCTTTCTTT.

This chain uses TRBV15 with TRBJ2-7, with D uncertain. CDR1 LNHNV and CDR2 YYDKDF come from the germline V gene (reference sequence). Trimming took 0 bases from V and 3 from J, leaving 9 bases between them. This CDR3 region has 14 residues. The CDR3 sequence is CATSRDHSVYEQYF. CDR3 DNA: TGTGCCACCAGCAGAGATCATTCCGTCTACGAGCAGTACTTC.

The gene calls are TRBV7-2 and TRBJ2-1; weak D call: TRBD2 (5 bases). CDR1 is SGHTA, CDR2 FQGNSA, per germline. Trimming left V 1 base short and J 8 bases short, with 12 bases between. The CDR3 has 14 residues. Written as DNA, the CDR3 is TGTGCCAGCAGCTTAGAGTTAGCGATCGATGAGCAGTTCTTC. Translation: CASSLELAIDEQFF.

As regards this clonotype: This may stem from a read error, because a much larger clone lies one nucleotide away. The rearrangement joins TRBV28 to TRBJ2-5, with D perhaps matching TRBD1 (6 bases). V was clipped by 10 bases and J by 1 base, with 19 bases between them. The CDR3 extends over 15 amino acids. Germline CDR1 reads MDHEN; CDR2 reads SYDVKM. The CDR3 bases are TGTGCCAACAGGGAAGATGACAGGCTCCAAGAGACCCAGTACTTC. It codes for CANREDDRLQETQYF.

The rearrangement links TRBV7-3 to TRBJ2-3; a possible D gene is TRBD1 (6 bases). Trimming stripped 5 bases from V and 8 bases from J, with 17 bases between. Germline V gene sequence: CDR1 SGHTA, CDR2 FQGTGA. This CDR3 has 14 residues. CDR3 sequence: CASSKGQKESTQYF. CDR3 DNA: TGTGCCAGCAGCAAAGGACAGAAAGAGAGTACGCAGTATTTT.